This TCR beta chain was identified during a study of cytomegalovirus exposure and HLA in healthy donors. General study findings and limits: TCR association rates varied by HLA locus in a later analysis, with DRB1 highest and HLA-C lowest. Researchers counted around 160 TCR beta chains as cytomegalovirus-associated.

The study ran its PCR with 60 Vbeta and 13 Jbeta primers. The repertoire was sequenced with immunoSEQ multiplex PCR; TCRdb's copy has only in-frame clones and lacks some. The sample has approximately 150,000 clones, approximately 83% seen once. Germline V lookup: CDR1 MDHEN, CDR2 SYDVKM. The CDR3 spans 13 residues. Although they were nominally healthy when sampled, donors likely had unrecorded immune exposures. Worth noting for this clone: The antigen is unknown.

The sample consisted of PBMCs. The sequence was obtained from a male donor in good health and CMV-seronegative. The V call is TRBV28, the J call TRBJ2-7; TRBD1 agrees at 9 bases. The CDR3 is CEKGDRDSYEQYF. CDR3 coding DNA: TGTGAAAAGGGGGACAGGGACTCCTACGAGCAGTACTTC.